The 3 T cell receptor beta chains below come from one sample, sequenced in a study of early T cells in non-severe SARS-CoV-2 infection. Each CDR3 protein gets one entry after TCRdb re-called the 5' RACE reads with MiXCR. Of tens of thousands of distinct CDR3 sequences listed, roughly 6.6% are singletons. The starting material was whole blood, obtained at baseline. Receptors were obtained from an adult who was a healthcare worker with PCR-confirmed SARS-CoV-2 infection or an uninfected control (not recorded which).

This clonotype was seen only a few times. The genes are TRBV11-2 and TRBJ2-1; unclear D gene. V was trimmed by 5 bases and J by 7 bases, leaving 12 bases between them. This CDR3 has 13 residues. Germline-derived CDR1 and CDR2 are SGHAT and FQNNGV. CDR3 region: CASSRTRTNEQFF. CDR3 nucleotides: TGTGCCAGCAGCAGGACCAGAACAAATGAGCAGTTCTTC.

This clonotype rates as medium-sized. The rearrangement uses TRBV5-6 and TRBJ2-7; 8 positions match TRBD1. The germline CDR1 and CDR2 sequences are SGHDT and YYEEEE. V lost 4 bases to trimming and J lost 6 bases; unmatched junction nucleotides: 9. The CDR3 is made up of 14 amino acids. The CDR3 DNA sequence: TGTGCCAGCAGCCTCGGACAGGGAAGTGCCGAGCAGTACTTC. This sequence encodes CASSLGQGSAEQYF.

The chain employs TRBV7-2 and TRBJ2-7; 10 positions agree with TRBD2. J was trimmed by 3 bases and V by 4 bases; bases with no gene match: 3. From germline, CDR1 is SGHTA and CDR2 FQGNSA. The length of the CDR3 is 14 residues. The CDR3 sequence: CASSSASGSYEQYF. The DNA for the CDR3 is TGTGCCAGCAGCTCGGCTAGCGGGAGCTACGAGCAGTACTTC.